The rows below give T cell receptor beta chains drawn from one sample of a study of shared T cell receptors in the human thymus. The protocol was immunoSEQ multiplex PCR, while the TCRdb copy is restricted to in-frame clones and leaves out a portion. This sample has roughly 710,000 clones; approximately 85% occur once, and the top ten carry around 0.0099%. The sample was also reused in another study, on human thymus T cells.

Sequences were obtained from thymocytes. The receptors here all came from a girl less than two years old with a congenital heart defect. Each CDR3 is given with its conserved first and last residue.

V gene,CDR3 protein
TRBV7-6,CASSQTANYGYTF
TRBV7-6,CASSFLGLRDRILRNYGYTF
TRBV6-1,CASTQTSGGTYEQYF
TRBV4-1,CASSQEFLGLAGLSYNEQFF
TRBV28,CASTLSGTGDLSSYEQYF
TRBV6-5,CASTGTVHNSPLHF
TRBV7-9,CASRRKRLAGFPSTDTQYF
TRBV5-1,CASSLIFTGHTEAFF
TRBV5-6,CASSSLAGVNNEQFF
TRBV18,CASSPLGQPIGYTF
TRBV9,CASSARGGHHGGKTNEKLFF
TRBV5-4,CASSLGGLAGGSSYEQYF
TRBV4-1,CASSQASLAGAYPGSNIQYF